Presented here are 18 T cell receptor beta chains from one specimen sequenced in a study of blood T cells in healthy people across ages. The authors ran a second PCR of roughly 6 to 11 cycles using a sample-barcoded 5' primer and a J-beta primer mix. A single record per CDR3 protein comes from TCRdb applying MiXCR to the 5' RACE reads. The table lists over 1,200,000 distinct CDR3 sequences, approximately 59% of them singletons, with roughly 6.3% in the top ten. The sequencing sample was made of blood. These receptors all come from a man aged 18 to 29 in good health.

In nucleotides, the CDR3 is TGTGCCAGCAGTTTATCATTAACAGGGCATGAGGATACGCAGTATTTT. Protein product: CASSLSLTGHEDTQYF. The chain carries TRBV28 and TRBJ2-3, with D tentatively TRBD1 (6 bases). V gave up 1 base and J gave up 6 bases, with 17 bases separating them. Germline loops: CDR1 MDHEN, CDR2 SYDVKM. CDR3 length equals 16 residues.

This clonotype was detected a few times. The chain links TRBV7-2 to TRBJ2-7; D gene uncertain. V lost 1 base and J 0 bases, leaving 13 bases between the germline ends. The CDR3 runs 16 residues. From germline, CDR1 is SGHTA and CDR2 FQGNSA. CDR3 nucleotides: TGTGCCAGCAGCTTAGACGGTAACCACAGCTCCTACGAGCAGTACTTC. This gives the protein CASSLDGNHSSYEQYF.

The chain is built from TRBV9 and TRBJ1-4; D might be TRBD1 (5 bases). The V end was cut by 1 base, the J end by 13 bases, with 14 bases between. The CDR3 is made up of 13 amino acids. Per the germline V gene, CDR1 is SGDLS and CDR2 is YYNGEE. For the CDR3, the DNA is TGTGCCAGCAGCGTACAGGGATTGTTGGGACTGTTTTTT. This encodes CASSVQGLLGLFF.

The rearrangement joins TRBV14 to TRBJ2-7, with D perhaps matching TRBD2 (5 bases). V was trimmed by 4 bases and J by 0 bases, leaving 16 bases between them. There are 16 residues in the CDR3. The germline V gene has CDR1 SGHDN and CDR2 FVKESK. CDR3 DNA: TGTGCCAGCAGCCCTCTTAAGGATAGCGTCTCCTACGAGCAGTACTTC. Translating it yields CASSPLKDSVSYEQYF.

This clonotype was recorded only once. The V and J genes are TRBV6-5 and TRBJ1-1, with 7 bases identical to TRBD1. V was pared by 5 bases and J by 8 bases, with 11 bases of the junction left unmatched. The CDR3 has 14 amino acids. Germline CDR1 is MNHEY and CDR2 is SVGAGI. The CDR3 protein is CASSQFTGDQEAFF. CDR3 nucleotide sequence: TGTGCCAGCAGTCAATTCACAGGGGATCAGGAAGCTTTCTTT.

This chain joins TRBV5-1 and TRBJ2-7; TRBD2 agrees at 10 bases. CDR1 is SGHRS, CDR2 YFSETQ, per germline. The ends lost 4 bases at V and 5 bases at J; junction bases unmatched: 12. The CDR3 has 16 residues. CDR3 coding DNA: TGCGCCAGCAGCCCCCCTCCCGCTAGCGGGAGACACGAGCAGTACTTC. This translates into CASSPPPASGRHEQYF. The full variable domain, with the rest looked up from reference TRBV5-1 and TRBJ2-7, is KAGVTQTPRYLIKTRGQQVTLSCSPISGHRSVSWYQQTPGQGLQFLFEYFSETQRNKGNFPGRFSGRQFSNSRSEMNVSTLELGDSALYLCASSPPPASGRHEQYFGPGTRLTVT.

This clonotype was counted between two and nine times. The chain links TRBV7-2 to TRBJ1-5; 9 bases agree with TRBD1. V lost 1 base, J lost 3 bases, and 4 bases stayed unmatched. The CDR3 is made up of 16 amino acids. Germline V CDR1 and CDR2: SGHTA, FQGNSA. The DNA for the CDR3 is TGTGCCAGCAGCTTAGAAGACAGGGGGTTCAATCAGCCCCAGCATTTT. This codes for CASSLEDRGFNQPQHF.

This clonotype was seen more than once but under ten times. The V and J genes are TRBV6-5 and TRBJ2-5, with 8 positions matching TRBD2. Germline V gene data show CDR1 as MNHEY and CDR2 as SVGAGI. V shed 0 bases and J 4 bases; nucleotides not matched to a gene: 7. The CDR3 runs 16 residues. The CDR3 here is CASSYSSRGGGETQYF. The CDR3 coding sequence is TGTGCCAGCAGTTACTCGAGTCGGGGGGGCGGAGAGACCCAGTACTTC.

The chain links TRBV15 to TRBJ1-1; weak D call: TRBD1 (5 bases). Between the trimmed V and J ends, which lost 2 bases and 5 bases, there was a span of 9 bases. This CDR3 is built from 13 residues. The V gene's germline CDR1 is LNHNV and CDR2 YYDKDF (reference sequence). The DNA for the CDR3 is TGTGCCACCAGCAGACAGGGTTGGACTGAAGCTTTCTTT. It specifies CATSRQGWTEAFF.

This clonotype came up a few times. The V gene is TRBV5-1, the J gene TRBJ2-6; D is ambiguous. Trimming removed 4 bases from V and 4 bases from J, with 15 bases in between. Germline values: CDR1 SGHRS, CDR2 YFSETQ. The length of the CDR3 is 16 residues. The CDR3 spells CASSALASSGANVLTF. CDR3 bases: TGCGCCAGCAGCGCGCTTGCGAGCTCCGGGGCCAACGTCCTGACTTTC.

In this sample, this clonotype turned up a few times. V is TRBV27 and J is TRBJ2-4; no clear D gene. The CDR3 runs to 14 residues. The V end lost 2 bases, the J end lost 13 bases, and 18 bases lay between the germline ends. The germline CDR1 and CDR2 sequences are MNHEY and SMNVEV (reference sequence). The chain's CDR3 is CASSLVSSGDEQYF. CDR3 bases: TGTGCCAGCAGTTTAGTCAGTTCGGGTGATGAGCAGTACTTC.

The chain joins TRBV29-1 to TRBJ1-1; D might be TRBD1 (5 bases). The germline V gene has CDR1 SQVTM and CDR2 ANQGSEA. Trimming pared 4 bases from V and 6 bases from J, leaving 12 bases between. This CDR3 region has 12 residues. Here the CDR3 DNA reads TGCAGCGTTGGAGGGGTACTCTCTGAAGCTTTCTTT. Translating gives CSVGGVLSEAFF.

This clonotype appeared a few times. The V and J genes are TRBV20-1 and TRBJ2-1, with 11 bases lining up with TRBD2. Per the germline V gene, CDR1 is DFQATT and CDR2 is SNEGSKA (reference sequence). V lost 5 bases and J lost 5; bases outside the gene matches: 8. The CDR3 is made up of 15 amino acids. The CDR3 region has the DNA TGCAGTGCTGTGGGGCTAGCGGGAGGTAACAATGAGCAGTTCTTC. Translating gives CSAVGLAGGNNEQFF.

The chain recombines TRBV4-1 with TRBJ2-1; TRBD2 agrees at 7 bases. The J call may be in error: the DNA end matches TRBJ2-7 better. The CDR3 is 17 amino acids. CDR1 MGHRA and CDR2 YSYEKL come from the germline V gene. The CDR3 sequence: CASSQQPTSASYNEQYF. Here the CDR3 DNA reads TGCGCCAGCAGCCAACAGCCAACTAGCGCCTCCTACAATGAGCAGTACTTC.

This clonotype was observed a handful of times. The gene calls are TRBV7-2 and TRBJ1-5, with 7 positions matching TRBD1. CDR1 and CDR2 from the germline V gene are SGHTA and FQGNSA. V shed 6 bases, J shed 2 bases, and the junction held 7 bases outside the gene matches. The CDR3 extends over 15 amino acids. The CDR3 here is CASRPGGQGNQPQHF. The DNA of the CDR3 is TGTGCCAGCAGACCAGGGGGACAAGGCAATCAGCCCCAGCATTTT.

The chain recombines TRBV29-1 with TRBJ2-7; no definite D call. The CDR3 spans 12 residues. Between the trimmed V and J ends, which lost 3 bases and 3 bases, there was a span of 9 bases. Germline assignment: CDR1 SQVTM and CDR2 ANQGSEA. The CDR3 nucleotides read TGCAGCGTTGAGGTCGGGTTCTACGAGCAGTACTTC. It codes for CSVEVGFYEQYF.

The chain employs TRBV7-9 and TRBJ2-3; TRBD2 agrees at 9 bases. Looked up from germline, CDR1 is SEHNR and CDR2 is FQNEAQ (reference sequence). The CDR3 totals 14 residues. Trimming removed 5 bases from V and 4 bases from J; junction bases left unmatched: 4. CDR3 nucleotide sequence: TGTGCCAGCAGCATGGGACTAGCCGCAGATACGCAGTATTTT. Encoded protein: CASSMGLAADTQYF.

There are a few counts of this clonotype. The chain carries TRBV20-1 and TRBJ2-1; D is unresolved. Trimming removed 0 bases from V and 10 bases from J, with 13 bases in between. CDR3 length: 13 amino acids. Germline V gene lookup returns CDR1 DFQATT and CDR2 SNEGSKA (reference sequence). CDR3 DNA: TGCAGTGCTAGAGATACTGGCAGTCGGGAGCAGTTCTTC. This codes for CSARDTGSREQFF.